The following is a TCR beta chain sequence with its context. The data were taken from a study of blood T cell repertoires in COVID-19. Study context: T cells, B-cell-depleted T cells, or PBMCs supplied cDNA or gDNA.

Original data processing: Amplifying reference gene primers gave estimates of nucleated cell counts. TCRdb's table, derived via immunoSEQ multiplex PCR, lists solely in-frame clones and lacks some. The DNA was the basis for D and trimming; V, J and clone size are from that table. The repertoire has approximately 500,000 clones, 85% to 90% of them found once; the top ten carry 7.8%. Germline lookup yields CDR1 SSHAT and CDR2 FNYEAQ (reference sequence). The CDR3 contains 15 residues. V was shortened by 5 bases and J by 2 bases, with 13 bases between the two germline ends. The origin of this receptor is a woman aged 45 to 65 with COVID-19, enrolled during active disease. Sequencing was done on a sample of peripheral blood. The chain recombines TRBV7-7 with TRBJ2-1; D possibly corresponds to TRBD2 (7 bases). For the CDR3, the DNA is TGTGCCAGCAGCCCACAGGGAGGGACCTACAATGAGCAGTTCTTC. This codes for CASSPQGGTYNEQFF.